This TCR beta chain was sequenced in a study of CD8+CD57+ T cells in acquired aplastic anemia. Overall study: On average, sorted CD4+ and CD8+ cells gave roughly 3 ug of DNA. For CD4+ cells, healthy donors had an average of approximately 9.8 million reads. Study-wide results and caveats: Patients and controls shared approximately 30 CD8+ CDR3 sequences.

This clonotype was recorded at least ten times. The antigen remains undetermined. Researchers used genomic DNA as the template to profile TCR beta VDJ and CDR3. TCRdb ran MiXCR on the reads and lists one entry per CDR3 protein. The sample has about 100,000 distinct CDR3 sequences; 40% to 60% are singletons. Input material: sorted CD4+, CD8+, or CD8+CD57+ T cells (not recorded which) from PBMCs. The sequence was collected from a human donor in good health, serving as a control.

In nucleotides, the CDR3 is TGTGCCAGCAGCTACATGGCAGGGGACAATCAGCCCCAGCATTTT. Translated, it gives CASSYMAGDNQPQHF. This chain uses TRBV28 with TRBJ1-5; perhaps TRBD1 as D (6 bases). The CDR3 runs to 15 residues. V was clipped by 6 bases and J by 3 bases, with 15 bases between them. Germline V gives CDR1 MDHEN, CDR2 SYDVKM. The whole variable domain, filled in from reference TRBV28 and TRBJ1-5, reads DVKVTQSSRYLVKRTGEKVFLECVQDMDHENMFWYRQDPGLGLRLIYFSYDVKMKEKGDIPEGYSVSREKKERFSLILESASTNQTSMYLCASSYMAGDNQPQHFGDGTRLSIL.